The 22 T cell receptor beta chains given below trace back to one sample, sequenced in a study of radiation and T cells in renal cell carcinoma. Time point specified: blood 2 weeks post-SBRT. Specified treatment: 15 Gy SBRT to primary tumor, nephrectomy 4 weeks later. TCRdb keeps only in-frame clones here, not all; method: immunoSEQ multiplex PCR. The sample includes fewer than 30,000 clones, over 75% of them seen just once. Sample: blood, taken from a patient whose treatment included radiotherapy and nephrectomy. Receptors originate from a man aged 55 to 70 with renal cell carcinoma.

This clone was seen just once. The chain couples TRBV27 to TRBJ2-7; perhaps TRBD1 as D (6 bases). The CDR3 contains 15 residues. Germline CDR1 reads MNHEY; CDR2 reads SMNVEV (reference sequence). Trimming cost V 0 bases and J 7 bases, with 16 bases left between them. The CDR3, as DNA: TGTGCCAGCAGTTTATCTATGGACAGCGAGTATGAGCAGTACTTC. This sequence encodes CASSLSMDSEYEQYF.

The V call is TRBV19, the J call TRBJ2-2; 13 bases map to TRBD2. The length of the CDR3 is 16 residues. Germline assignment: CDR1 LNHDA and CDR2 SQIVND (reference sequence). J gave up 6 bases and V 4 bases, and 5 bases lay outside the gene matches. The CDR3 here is CASSTRTSGGPGELFF. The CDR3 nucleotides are TGTGCCAGTAGTACTCGGACTAGCGGGGGACCCGGGGAGCTGTTTTTT.

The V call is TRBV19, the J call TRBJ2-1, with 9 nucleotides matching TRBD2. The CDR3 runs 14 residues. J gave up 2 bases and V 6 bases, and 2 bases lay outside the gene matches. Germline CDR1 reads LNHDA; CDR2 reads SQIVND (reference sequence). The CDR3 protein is CASRLAGTYNEQFF. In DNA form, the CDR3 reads TGTGCCAGTAGACTAGCGGGCACCTACAATGAGCAGTTCTTC.

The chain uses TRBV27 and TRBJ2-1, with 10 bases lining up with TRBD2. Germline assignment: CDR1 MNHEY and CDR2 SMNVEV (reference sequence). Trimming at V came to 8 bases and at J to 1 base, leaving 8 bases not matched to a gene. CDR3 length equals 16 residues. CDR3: CASGTIAGGSYNEQFF. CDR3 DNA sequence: TGTGCCAGCGGCACGATAGCGGGAGGTTCCTACAATGAGCAGTTCTTC.

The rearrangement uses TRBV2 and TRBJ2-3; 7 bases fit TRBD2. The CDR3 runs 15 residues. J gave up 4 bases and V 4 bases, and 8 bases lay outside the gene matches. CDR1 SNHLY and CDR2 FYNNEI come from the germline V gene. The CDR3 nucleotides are TGTGCCAGCAGTGTTGGGCGGGAGTCGGCAGATACGCAGTATTTT. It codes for CASSVGRESADTQYF.

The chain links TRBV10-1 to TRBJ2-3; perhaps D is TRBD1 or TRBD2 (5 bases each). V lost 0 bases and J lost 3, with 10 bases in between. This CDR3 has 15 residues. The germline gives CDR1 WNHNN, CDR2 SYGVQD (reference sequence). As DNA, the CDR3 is TGCGCCAGCAGTGAGTCGAGGGGTTCGACAGATACGCAGTATTTT. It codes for CASSESRGSTDTQYF.

This chain's CDR3 is CASSSEPPGTGNFRRWTQYF. The CDR3 DNA sequence: TGTGCCAGCAGTTCCGAACCCCCCGGGACAGGGAATTTTAGACGGTGGACCCAGTACTTC. This sequence joins TRBV27 and TRBJ2-5; 9 nucleotides align to TRBD1. The CDR3 contains 20 residues. Germline CDR1 and CDR2: MNHEY and SMNVEV (reference sequence). Trimming cost V 4 bases and J 7 bases; bases outside gene matches: 25.

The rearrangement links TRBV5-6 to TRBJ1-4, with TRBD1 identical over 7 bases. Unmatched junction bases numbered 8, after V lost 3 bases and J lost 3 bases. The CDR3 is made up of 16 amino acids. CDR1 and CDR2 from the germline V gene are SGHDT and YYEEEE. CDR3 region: CASSWGGGTANEKLFF. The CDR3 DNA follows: TGTGCCAGCAGCTGGGGGGGCGGGACAGCTAATGAAAAACTGTTTTTT.

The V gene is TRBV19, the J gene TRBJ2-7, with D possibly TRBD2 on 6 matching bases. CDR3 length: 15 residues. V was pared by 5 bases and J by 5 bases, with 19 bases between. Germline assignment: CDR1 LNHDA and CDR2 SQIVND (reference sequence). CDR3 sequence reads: CASSSLEGMAHEQYF. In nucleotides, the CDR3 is TGTGCCAGTAGTTCCTTGGAGGGGATGGCCCACGAGCAGTACTTC.

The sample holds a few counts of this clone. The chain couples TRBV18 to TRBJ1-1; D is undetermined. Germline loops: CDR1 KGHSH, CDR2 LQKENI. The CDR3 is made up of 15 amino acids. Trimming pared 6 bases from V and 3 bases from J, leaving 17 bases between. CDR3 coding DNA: TGTGCCAGCTCCCCAGATTCCCGAAGGGACACTGAAGCTTTCTTT. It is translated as CASSPDSRRDTEAFF. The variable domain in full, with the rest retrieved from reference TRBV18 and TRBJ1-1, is NAGVMQNPRHLVRRRGQEARLRCSPMKGHSHVYWYRQLPEEGLKFMVYLQKENIIDESGMPKERFSAEFPKEGPSILRIQQVVRGDSAAYFCASSPDSRRDTEAFFGQGTRLTVV.

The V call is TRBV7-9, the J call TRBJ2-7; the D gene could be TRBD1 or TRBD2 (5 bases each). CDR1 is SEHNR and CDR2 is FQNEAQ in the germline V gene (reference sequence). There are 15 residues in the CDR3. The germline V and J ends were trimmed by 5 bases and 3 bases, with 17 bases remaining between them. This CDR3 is CASSHGEGKRYEQYF. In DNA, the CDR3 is TGTGCCAGCAGCCACGGTGAGGGGAAGCGCTACGAGCAGTACTTC.

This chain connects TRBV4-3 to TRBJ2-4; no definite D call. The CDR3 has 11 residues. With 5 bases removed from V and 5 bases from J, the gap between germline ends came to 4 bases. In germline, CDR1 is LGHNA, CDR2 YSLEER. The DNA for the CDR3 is TGCGCCAGCAGCGGTGAAAACATTCAGTACTTC. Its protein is CASSGENIQYF.

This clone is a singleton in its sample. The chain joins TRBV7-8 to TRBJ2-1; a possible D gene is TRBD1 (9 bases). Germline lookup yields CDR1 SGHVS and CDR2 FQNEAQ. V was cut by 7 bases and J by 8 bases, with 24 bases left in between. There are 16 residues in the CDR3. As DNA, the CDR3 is TGTGCCAGCAAGACAGGGGGGAGCGGGAGTGTGTATGAGCAGTTCTTC. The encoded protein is CASKTGGSGSVYEQFF.

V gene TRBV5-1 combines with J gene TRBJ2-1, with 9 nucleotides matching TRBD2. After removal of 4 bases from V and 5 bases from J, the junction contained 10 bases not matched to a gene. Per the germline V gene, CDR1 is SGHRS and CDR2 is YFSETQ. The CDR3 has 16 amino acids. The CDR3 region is CASSRMGTSSDNEQFF. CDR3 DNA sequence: TGCGCCAGCAGCAGGATGGGGACTAGCAGCGACAATGAGCAGTTCTTC.

The CDR3 nucleotides read TGCGCCAGCAGCCAAGTTGGGACTAACAAAAACATTCAGTACTTC. This sequence encodes CASSQVGTNKNIQYF. The chain carries TRBV4-1 and TRBJ2-4, with 7 bases fitting TRBD2. Germline V CDR1 and CDR2: MGHRA, YSYEKL. The CDR3 has 15 amino acids. V shed 1 base and J 3 bases; nucleotides not matched to a gene: 3.

The CDR3 region has the DNA TGTGCCAGCAGCCTGGGACTAGATTTCGATGAGCAGTTCTTC. The encoded protein is CASSLGLDFDEQFF. J is TRBJ2-1 and V is TRBV7-2; TRBD2 aligns across 8 bases. CDR1 and CDR2 (germline): SGHTA, FQGNSA. The V and J ends lost 5 bases and 8 bases, in that order; junction bases with no gene match: 8. The CDR3 contains 14 residues.

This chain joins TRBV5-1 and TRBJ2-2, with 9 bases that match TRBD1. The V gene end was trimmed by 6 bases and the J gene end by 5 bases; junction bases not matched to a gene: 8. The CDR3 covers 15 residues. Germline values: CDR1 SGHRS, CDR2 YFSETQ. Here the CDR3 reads CASNSGTGNTGELFF. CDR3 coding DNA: TGCGCCAGCAATTCCGGGACAGGGAATACCGGGGAGCTGTTTTTT.

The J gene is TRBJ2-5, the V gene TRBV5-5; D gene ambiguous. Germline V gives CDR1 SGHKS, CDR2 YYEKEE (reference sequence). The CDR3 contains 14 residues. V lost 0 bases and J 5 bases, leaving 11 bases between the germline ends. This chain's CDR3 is CASSLEGFRETQYF. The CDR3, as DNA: TGTGCCAGCAGCTTGGAAGGGTTTAGGGAGACCCAGTACTTC.

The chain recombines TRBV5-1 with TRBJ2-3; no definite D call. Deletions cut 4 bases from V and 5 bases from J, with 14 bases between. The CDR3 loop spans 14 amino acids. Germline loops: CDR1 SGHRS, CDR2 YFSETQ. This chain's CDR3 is CASSPWTSGDTQYF. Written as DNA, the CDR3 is TGCGCCAGCAGCCCTTGGACGTCTGGAGATACGCAGTATTTT.

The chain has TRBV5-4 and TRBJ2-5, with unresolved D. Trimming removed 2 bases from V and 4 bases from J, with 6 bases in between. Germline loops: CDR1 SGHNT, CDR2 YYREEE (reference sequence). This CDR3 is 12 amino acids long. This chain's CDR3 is CASSFWLETQYF. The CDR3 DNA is TGTGCCAGCAGCTTTTGGTTAGAGACCCAGTACTTC.

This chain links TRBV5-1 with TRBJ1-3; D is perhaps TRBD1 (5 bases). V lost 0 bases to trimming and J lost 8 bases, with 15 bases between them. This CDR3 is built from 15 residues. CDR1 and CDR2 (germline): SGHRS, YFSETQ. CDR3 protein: CASSLGGAGQDTIYF. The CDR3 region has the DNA TGCGCCAGCAGCTTGGGCGGGGCAGGGCAAGACACCATATATTTT.

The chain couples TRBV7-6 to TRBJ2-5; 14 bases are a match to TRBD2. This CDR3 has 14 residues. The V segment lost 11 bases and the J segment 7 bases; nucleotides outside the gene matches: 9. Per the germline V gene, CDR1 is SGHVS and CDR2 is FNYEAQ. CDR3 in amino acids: CASKRLAGGPTQYF. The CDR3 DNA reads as TGTGCCTCAAAACGACTAGCGGGAGGGCCGACCCAGTACTTC.